These 16 T cell receptor beta chains share one sample of origin, sequenced in a study of regulatory T cells in long-lasting Graves disease. For TCR beta, libraries came from iRepertoire HTBI primers and Arm-PCR of CDR3 regions. TCRdb reprocessed the multiplex PCR reads via MiXCR and lists one record per CDR3 protein. The table has some 230,000 distinct CDR3 sequences, around 19% seen once. Time point here: newly diagnosed GD, antithyroid drugs for less than 3 months. The TCR library was prepared using RNA isolated from PBMCs. The specimen comprised peripheral blood mononuclear cells (PBMCs), sampled at new diagnosis, from a patient treated with antithyroid drugs. These receptor sequences come from a female donor with Graves disease.

This clonotype was observed a few times. A read error may explain this, as a much larger clone is one base away. This chain links TRBV6-5 with TRBJ2-2; tentatively, D is TRBD1 (5 bases). Germline assignment: CDR1 MNHEY and CDR2 SVGAGI. Trimming left V 2 bases short and J 4 bases short, with 14 bases between. The CDR3 is made up of 16 amino acids. The CDR3 is CASSYLPGQSTGELFF. The CDR3 coding sequence is TGTGCCAGCAGTTACCTGCCAGGGCAGAGCACCGGGGAGCTGTTTTTT.

In this sample, this clonotype turned up many times. The chain recombines TRBV7-2 with TRBJ2-5; TRBD2 matches 14 bases. The V gene end was trimmed by 1 base and the J gene end by 4 bases; junction bases not matched to a gene: 5. Germline V gene lookup returns CDR1 SGHTA and CDR2 FQGNSA. CDR3 length equals 17 residues. CDR3 residues: CASSLVLTSGGAETQYF. CDR3 in DNA: TGTGCCAGCAGCTTAGTTTTGACTAGCGGGGGGGCAGAGACCCAGTACTTC.

Note on this clonotype: Mismatch with germline at one junction end may stem from a read error. V gene TRBV6-1 combines with J gene TRBJ1-5; possibly TRBD1 for D (5 bases). The CDR3 consists of 15 residues. The germline V gene has CDR1 MNHNS and CDR2 SASEGT. CDR3 DNA sequence: TGTACCAGCCAGTTGGTCAGGGCAGTGAATCAGCCCCAGCATTTT. Translation gives CTSQLVRAVNQPQHF.

This clonotype was counted many times. CDR3 nucleotide sequence: TGTGCCAGCAGCTTCGGGGCAGGGGTTAACAATGAGCAGTTCTTC. This sequence encodes CASSFGAGVNNEQFF. The V gene is TRBV7-8, the J gene TRBJ2-1, with D possibly matching TRBD1 (6 bases). Germline V gives CDR1 SGHVS, CDR2 FQNEAQ. V dropped 3 bases and J dropped 5 bases, with 14 bases sitting between them. The length of the CDR3 is 15 residues.

This clonotype came up many times. CDR3 nucleotides: TGTGCCATCAGTGAGCCTCCGGGGTTCACTGAAGCTTTCTTT. Its protein product is CAISEPPGFTEAFF. The V and J genes are TRBV10-3 and TRBJ1-1; D gene uncertain. This CDR3 is built from 14 residues. Germline loops: CDR1 ENHRY, CDR2 SYGVKD. V was trimmed by 2 bases and J by 4 bases, leaving 11 bases between them.

The chain recombines TRBV11-2 with TRBJ2-5; D may be TRBD1 or TRBD2 (5 bases each). The CDR3 has 14 residues. V was cut by 0 bases and J by 5 bases, with 10 bases left in between. CDR1 is SGHAT and CDR2 is FQNNGV in the germline V gene. In DNA form, the CDR3 reads TGTGCCAGCAGCTTAGATCGATGGGGGGAGACCCAGTACTTC. It specifies CASSLDRWGETQYF.

This clonotype came up many times. The chain uses TRBV11-2 and TRBJ2-3; perhaps D is TRBD1 or TRBD2 (5 bases each). This CDR3 is 16 amino acids long. Germline lookup yields CDR1 SGHAT and CDR2 FQNNGV. V gave up 2 bases and J gave up 11 bases, with 23 bases separating them. CDR3 loop: CASSLILGTAIGKQYF. Written as DNA, the CDR3 is TGTGCCAGCAGCTTAATTTTGGGGACCGCCATTGGGAAGCAGTATTTT.

This clonotype appeared a few times. Given a much more abundant clone one base away, this may be a read error. J is TRBJ2-1 and V is TRBV11-2; perhaps TRBD2 as D (6 bases). The germline gives CDR1 SGHAT, CDR2 FQNNGV. Trimming stripped 8 bases from V and 6 bases from J, with 20 bases between. The CDR3 length is 15 residues. CDR3 amino acids: CASAGWAGPCNEQFF. CDR3 sequence (DNA): TGTGCCAGCGCCGGGTGGGCGGGACCCTGCAATGAGCAGTTCTTC.

Concerning this clonotype: A read error may be the cause here, since a much bigger clone is one base away. DNA for the CDR3: TGTGCCAGCAGCCAAGTCGAGGGAGGGACCCAGTACTTC. Its translation: CASSQVEGGTQYF. This chain links TRBV3-1 with TRBJ2-5; possible D gene TRBD2, 6 bases. The germline V gene encodes CDR1 LGHDT and CDR2 YNNKEL (reference sequence). CDR3 length: 13 amino acids. Trimming shortened V by 1 base and J by 7 bases, and 10 bases separated the two germline ends.

This clonotype was detected a few times. A much bigger clone sits one base away, suggesting this may be a read error. The chain has TRBV9 and TRBJ2-3, with D tentatively TRBD2 (7 bases). Germline CDR1 SGDLS, CDR2 YYNGEE. The CDR3 spans 16 residues. The CDR3: CVSSAQVGGGGDTQYF. CDR3 DNA sequence: TGTGTCAGCAGCGCCCAGGTAGGGGGAGGGGGAGATACGCAGTATTTT.

This clonotype was seen many times. The rearrangement uses TRBV29-1 and TRBJ2-5; D may match TRBD1 or TRBD2 (5 bases each). The CDR3 has 14 residues. Germline assignment: CDR1 SQVTM and CDR2 ANQGSEA. V dropped 4 bases and J dropped 2 bases, with 14 bases sitting between them. The CDR3 protein is CSVVGHREQETQYF. In nucleotides, the CDR3 is TGCAGCGTTGTGGGGCACCGGGAACAAGAGACCCAGTACTTC.

The sample holds many counts of this clonotype. This chain connects TRBV30 to TRBJ2-5, with 16 bases matching TRBD2. This CDR3 spans 17 amino acids. From germline, CDR1 is GTSNPN and CDR2 SVGIG (reference sequence). Trimming took 2 bases from V and 9 from J; bases not matched to a gene: 12. For the CDR3, the DNA is TGTGCCTGGAGTCTGTTCCGTACCGGGACTAGCGGGAGGGCCCAGTACTTC. It is translated as CAWSLFRTGTSGRAQYF.

This clonotype was picked up many times. The chain carries TRBV30 and TRBJ2-1; D is ambiguous. The CDR3 runs 14 residues. Trimming cost V 0 bases and J 6 bases, with 12 bases left between them. Germline V gene sequence: CDR1 GTSNPN, CDR2 SVGIG (reference sequence). CDR3 in DNA: TGTGCCTGGAGTGTACCCCCGACTTTCAATGAGCAGTTCTTC. It is translated as CAWSVPPTFNEQFF.

This clonotype was seen ten or more times. This rearrangement joins TRBV3-1 to TRBJ2-1, with 7 bases lining up with TRBD1. V lost 0 bases, J lost 4 bases, and 6 bases stayed unmatched. The CDR3 contains 16 residues. CDR1 and CDR2 from the germline V gene are LGHDT and YNNKEL (reference sequence). The CDR3 loop reads CASSQDIGGRYNEQFF. The CDR3 DNA follows: TGTGCCAGCAGCCAAGACATAGGGGGCCGGTACAATGAGCAGTTCTTC.

This clonotype was seen repeatedly, ten times or more. The chain recombines TRBV5-1 with TRBJ2-7; the match to TRBD2 covers 7 bases. Trimming removed 3 bases from V and 5 bases from J; junction bases left unmatched: 5. Germline V gene lookup returns CDR1 SGHRS and CDR2 YFSETQ. The CDR3 is made up of 13 amino acids. The CDR3 DNA is TGCGCCAGCAGCTACCAGACTAGCCACGAGCAGTACTTC. Its protein is CASSYQTSHEQYF. Together with reference TRBV5-1 and TRBJ2-7, the CDR3 gives the full variable domain: KAGVTQTPRYLIKTRGQQVTLSCSPISGHRSVSWYQQTPGQGLQFLFEYFSETQRNKGNFPGRFSGRQFSNSRSEMNVSTLELGDSALYLCASSYQTSHEQYFGPGTRLTVT.

The rearrangement uses TRBV20-1 and TRBJ2-7, with 7 bases that match TRBD2. Unmatched junction bases numbered 3, after V lost 1 base and J lost 3 bases. Germline CDR1 reads DFQATT; CDR2 reads SNEGSKA (reference sequence). The CDR3 consists of 13 residues. CDR3 protein: CSARVPGGYEQYF. DNA for the CDR3: TGCAGTGCTAGAGTCCCGGGAGGCTACGAGCAGTACTTC.